Below, one T cell receptor beta chain is given with its context. 60 Vbeta and 13 Jbeta primers were used in PCR. Using immunoSEQ multiplex PCR, the repertoire was profiled, and TCRdb retains in-frame clones only, with some absent. The sample carries approximately 85,000 clones, 72% recorded once. The record originates from a study of cytomegalovirus exposure and HLA in healthy donors. Per germline, CDR1 SGHTA and CDR2 FQGNSA. This CDR3 spans 13 amino acids. Deletions cut 3 bases from V and 5 bases from J, with 10 bases between. The sample comprised PBMCs. The chain links TRBV7-2 to TRBJ2-5; the D gene is possibly TRBD2 (5 bases). The sequence came from a woman in her 40s in good health and CMV-seropositive. In DNA form, the CDR3 reads TGTGCCAGCAGCTTTGGGGAGTGGGAGACCCAGTACTTC. The encoded protein is CASSFGEWETQYF.